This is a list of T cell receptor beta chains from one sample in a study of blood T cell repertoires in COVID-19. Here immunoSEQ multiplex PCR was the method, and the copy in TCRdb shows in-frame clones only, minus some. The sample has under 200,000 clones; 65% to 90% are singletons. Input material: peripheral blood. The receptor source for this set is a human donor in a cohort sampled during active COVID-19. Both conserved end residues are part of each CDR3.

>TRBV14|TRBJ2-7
CASSQAIEQYF
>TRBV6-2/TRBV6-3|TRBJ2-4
CASSRVDRLAKNIQYF
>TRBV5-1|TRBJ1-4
CASSVSGGLSNEKLFF
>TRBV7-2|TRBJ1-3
CASSRDRNTIYF
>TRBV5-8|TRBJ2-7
CASSPRTGVHEQYF
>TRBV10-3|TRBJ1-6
CAISTGTGNSPLHF
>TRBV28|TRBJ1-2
CASTPGTYGYTF
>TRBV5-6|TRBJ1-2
CASSFRDRFNYGYTF
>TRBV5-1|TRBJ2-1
CASSLVRGTEFF
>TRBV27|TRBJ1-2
CASKTGGYGYTF
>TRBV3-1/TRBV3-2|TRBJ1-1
CASSHRMNTEAFF
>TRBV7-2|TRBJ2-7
CASSLATGTSGSYEQYF
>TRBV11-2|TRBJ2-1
CASKIGGNEQFF
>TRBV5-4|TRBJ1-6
CASSLNGGTNNSPLHF
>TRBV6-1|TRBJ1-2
CASSEADRFGDTF
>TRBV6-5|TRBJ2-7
CASRDFSYEQYF
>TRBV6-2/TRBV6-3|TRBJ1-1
CASSLNNPRGNTEAFF
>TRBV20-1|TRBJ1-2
CSASTGNYGYTF
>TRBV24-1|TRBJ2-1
CATSDRGQGYNEQFF
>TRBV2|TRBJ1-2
CASNHREDGYTF
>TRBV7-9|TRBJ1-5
CASSLGDKYQPQHF
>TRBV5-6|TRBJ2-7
CASSWGAGESSYEQYF
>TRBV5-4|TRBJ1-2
CASSIPTGDGYTF
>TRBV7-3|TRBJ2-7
CASSLTGQNYEQYF
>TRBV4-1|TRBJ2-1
CASSQDRTSFNEQFF
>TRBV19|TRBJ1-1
CASSKGKGTEAFF
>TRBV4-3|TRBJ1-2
CASSQDLGRVGYGYTF
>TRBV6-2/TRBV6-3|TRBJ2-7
CASSQSGREQYF